This paragraph covers one TCR beta chain sequence. The data were taken from a study of cytomegalovirus exposure and HLA in healthy donors. Germline CDR1 reads SGHRS; CDR2 reads YFSETQ. V dropped 6 bases and J dropped 1 base, with 13 bases sitting between them. This CDR3 is 14 amino acids long. PCR involved 60 Vbeta and 13 Jbeta primers. Measured with immunoSEQ multiplex PCR; TCRdb has only the in-frame clones, and not every one. The table has approximately 110,000 clones, approximately 74% seen once. Sequenced: PBMCs. This TCR derives from a middle-aged woman in good health and CMV-seropositive. This chain joins TRBV5-1 and TRBJ1-1; D possibly corresponds to TRBD1 (6 bases). CDR3 DNA sequence: TGCGCCAGCACTATACAGGGAGCGAACACTGAAGCTTTCTTT. The encoded protein is CASTIQGANTEAFF.